This T cell receptor beta chain is from a study of T cell changes during pregnancy in multiple sclerosis. Sequenced by immunoSEQ multiplex PCR; TCRdb stores in-frame clones only, minus some. Of over 20,000 clones in the sample, 70% to 90% were seen once. This clone was recorded only once. This CDR3 comprises 13 residues. Trimming pared 4 bases from V and 2 bases from J, leaving 8 bases between. Per germline, CDR1 SEHNR and CDR2 FQNEAQ (reference sequence). The chain links TRBV7-9 to TRBJ1-1, with TRBD1 as a possible D gene (5 bases). The receptor comes from a female donor with multiple sclerosis, enrolled in a pregnancy study. This specimen was CD8+ T cells from peripheral blood mononuclear cells, taken before pregnancy. CDR3 sequence reads: CASSSDRNTEAFF. In DNA form, the CDR3 reads TGTGCCAGCAGCTCTGACAGAAACACTGAAGCTTTCTTT.